This T cell receptor (beta chain) was recovered during a study of shared clonotypes between healthy human individuals. General study points: The generation probabilities recorded for non-shared clonotypes fell below those of clonotypes shared by all four donors.

Measured with immunoSEQ multiplex PCR; TCRdb has only the in-frame clones, and not every one. The table lists 600,000 or so clones, around 95% of them singletons, with 0.11% in the top ten. The germline V gene has CDR1 MDHEN and CDR2 SYDVKM. The CDR3 covers 16 residues. Trimming cost V 5 bases and J 8 bases; bases outside gene matches: 11. Regarding this clone: Its antigen remains unidentified.

CD8 cells classed as naive were CD45RO-negative and positively selected for CCR7, excluding terminally differentiated effector memory CD45RA+ cells. This chain links TRBV28 with TRBJ2-2, with 10 bases lining up with TRBD1. The sample was naive CD8+ T cells sorted from blood. The sequence came from a woman in her twenties or thirties in good health. The CDR3 sequence: CASSHPRDRGVGELFF. In DNA, the CDR3 is TGTGCCAGCAGTCACCCTCGGGACAGGGGTGTTGGGGAGCTGTTTTTT.